The rows below give T cell receptor beta chains drawn from one sample of a study of metastatic and nonmetastatic thyroid tumors. TCRdb re-clonotyped the PCR reads via MiXCR. Found here are roughly 8,000 clones, around a third of them singletons; the top ten hold 9.5% to 13%. Sequencing used tumor tissue. Receptors originate from a female donor with papillary thyroid cancer or a benign thyroid nodule (not recorded which). Some clones in this sample may be carry-over from other donors' samples. CDR3s include the opening cysteine and the closing phenylalanine or tryptophan. A D gene is named only where the DNA matches it firmly. For some rows the clone size is stated as once, few or many, or as a class when expanded; others skip it.

TRBV20-1	medium-sized	.	TRBJ1-4	CSAFVAATNEKLFF	TGCAGTGCCTTCGTCGCGGCAACTAATGAAAAACTGTTTTTT
TRBV6-5	.	.	TRBJ2-7	CASSYSIGVGREQYF	TGTGCCAGCAGTTACTCGATCGGGGTGGGACGCGAGCAGTACTTC
TRBV28	few	TRBD1	TRBJ1-2	CASSYPGQDFNYGYTF	TGTGCCAGCAGCTACCCCGGACAGGACTTTAACTATGGCTACACCTTC
TRBV15	medium-sized	.	TRBJ1-1	CATSREGRAGAFF	TGTGCCACCAGCAGAGAGGGCAGGGCAGGAGCTTTCTTT
TRBV6-1	few	.	TRBJ2-7	CASRWTFGSYEQYF	TGTGCCAGCAGATGGACTTTCGGGTCCTACGAGCAGTACTTC
TRBV7-2	.	.	TRBJ1-1	CASSPWDTPEAFF	TGTGCCAGCAGCCCCTGGGACACCCCTGAAGCTTTCTTC
TRBV28	.	.	TRBJ1-5	CASRAWGASSQPQHF	TGTGCCAGCAGGGCGTGGGGGGCATCTAGTCAGCCCCAGCATTTT
TRBV12-3/TRBV12-4	few	TRBD1	TRBJ1-6	CASRTGGGPSPLHF	TGTGCCAGCAGGACAGGGGGAGGTCCTTCACCCCTCCACTTT
TRBV6-1	.	.	TRBJ1-5	CASTDSNQPQHF	TGTGCCAGCACAGATAGCAATCAGCCCCAGCATTTT
TRBV7-2	.	.	TRBJ1-1	CASRAGPMNTEAFF	TGTGCCAGCAGGGCGGGACCGATGAACACTGAAGCTTTCTTT